This T cell receptor (beta chain) was recovered during a study of T cells in Graves' hyperthyroidism and ophthalmopathy. Study findings and constraints: From stable hyperthyroidism, ophthalmopathy was set apart by a 13 V-J model. Progression to ophthalmopathy was predicted a median of approximately 6.4 months early.

Per germline, CDR1 MNHEY and CDR2 SMNVEV (reference sequence). The CDR3 totals 13 residues. The V gene lost 3 bases and the J gene lost 7 bases, with 7 bases spanning the gap. Reasons for excluding patients were uncontrolled infection, other autoimmune disease, pregnancy or lactation. For the diagnoses, clinical symptoms, serum thyroxine and TRAb, thyroid ultrasound and orbital computed tomography were used. Using RNA transcripts as the source, TCR beta CDR3 regions were amplified. TCR CDR3 regions were first amplified by RT-PCR with HTBI primers. TCRdb reprocessed the multiplex PCR reads with MiXCR, giving one entry per CDR3 protein. The table shows more than 550,000 distinct CDR3 sequences, with about 45% occurring only once. This clonotype has ten or more counts. The target antigen is unknown.

The chain is built from TRBV27 and TRBJ1-6; D unclear. Sequencing was carried out using peripheral blood or thyroid tissue (not recorded which). This sequence originates from an adult man with Graves' disease, either hyperthyroidism or ophthalmopathy (not recorded which). CDR3 nucleotides: TGTGCCAGCAGTTTGGTGATAAATTCACCCCTCCACTTT. It translates to CASSLVINSPLHF.